One T cell receptor beta chain is described in this entry. The germline CDR1 and CDR2 sequences are ENHRY and SYGVKD. V was shortened by 2 bases and J by 2 bases, with 6 bases between the two germline ends. There are 13 residues in the CDR3. This specimen comes from a study of control samples from healthy donors and cancer patients. Method: immunoSEQ multiplex PCR; TCRdb's copy keeps in-frame clones and lacks some. The data contain 100,000 to 150,000 clones, 70% to 90% of them singletons. This sequence originates from a man in his sixties in good health. The chain combines TRBV10-3 with TRBJ2-5; perhaps TRBD1 as D (6 bases). Sequencing input: blood. This CDR3 is CAISEGQQETQYF. The DNA of the CDR3 is TGTGCCATCAGTGAGGGACAGCAAGAGACCCAGTACTTC.